These 10 T cell receptor beta chains were sequenced from one sample in a study of Tregs in tolerant kidney transplant recipients. Some clones are missing from TCRdb's copy, which holds only in-frame ones; the method was immunoSEQ multiplex PCR. The sample includes some 100,000 clones, approximately 90% of them seen just once. Material for sequencing was CD4+ T cells from blood. Every receptor here comes from a human donor in good health.

Note on this clone: At one of its ends the junction is not consistent with the germline gene, which may arise from a read error. This sequence joins TRBV6-1 and TRBJ2-7, with D possibly being TRBD2 (5 bases). This CDR3 has 14 residues. CDR1 and CDR2 from the germline V gene are MNHNS and SASEGT. In DNA form, the CDR3 reads TGTGCCAGCAGTGAAGGGAGCGGCACCTACGAGCAGTGCTTC. It encodes CASSEGSGTYEQCF.

This rearrangement joins TRBV18 to TRBJ2-1; possible D gene TRBD2, 5 bases. CDR1 is KGHSH, CDR2 LQKENI, per germline. Trimming stripped 3 bases from V and 10 bases from J, with 10 bases between. The CDR3 extends over 12 amino acids. The CDR3 DNA follows: TGTGCCAGCTCACCTGTAGGACTCGAGCAGTTCTTC. Residues: CASSPVGLEQFF.

The chain recombines TRBV7-3 with TRBJ1-1; a possible D gene is TRBD1 (6 bases). This CDR3 is 13 amino acids long. Trimming removed 4 bases from V and 5 bases from J, with 11 bases in between. Germline V gene lookup returns CDR1 SGHTA and CDR2 FQGTGA. CDR3 amino acids: CASSSYQGTEAFF. As DNA, the CDR3 is TGTGCCAGCAGCTCCTACCAGGGGACTGAAGCTTTCTTT. Together with reference TRBV7-3 and TRBJ1-1, the CDR3 gives the full variable domain: GAGVSQTPSNKVTEKGKYVELRCDPISGHTALYWYRQSLGQGPEFLIYFQGTGAADDSGLPNDRFFAVRPEGSVSTLKIQRTERGDSAVYLCASSSYQGTEAFFGQGTRLTVV.

The chain couples TRBV27 to TRBJ2-1, with D perhaps TRBD2 (5 bases). Looked up from germline, CDR1 is MNHEY and CDR2 is SMNVEV (reference sequence). The CDR3 has 16 amino acids. With 2 bases removed from V and 3 bases from J, the gap between germline ends came to 14 bases. The CDR3 region is CASSLKAGLSYNEQFF. For the CDR3, the DNA is TGTGCCAGCAGTTTAAAGGCGGGCCTCAGCTACAATGAGCAGTTCTTC.

The V gene is TRBV11-3, the J gene TRBJ1-1; D remains ambiguous. The V end lost 5 bases, the J end lost 0 bases, and 10 bases lay between the germline ends. CDR3 length: 14 amino acids. The germline V gene has CDR1 SGHNT and CDR2 YENEEA. The CDR3 region is CASSRGAMNTEAFF. The CDR3 nucleotides read TGTGCCAGCAGCCGGGGAGCCATGAACACTGAAGCTTTCTTT.

The rearrangement uses TRBV7-2 and TRBJ1-2; TRBD1 aligns across 9 bases. After removal of 5 bases from V and 4 bases from J, the junction contained 5 bases not matched to a gene. The CDR3 is made up of 14 amino acids. Germline V gives CDR1 SGHTA, CDR2 FQGNSA. As DNA, the CDR3 is TGTGCCAGCAGCATAACAGGGGGCTCCTATGGCTACACCTTC. This sequence encodes CASSITGGSYGYTF.

The rearrangement joins TRBV7-8 to TRBJ1-2; possible D gene TRBD1, 5 bases. This CDR3 region has 15 residues. Trimming cost V 5 bases and J 4 bases, with 17 bases left between them. From germline, CDR1 is SGHVS and CDR2 FQNEAQ. CDR3 sequence reads: CASSVNMGGGYGYTF. The CDR3 DNA sequence: TGTGCCAGCAGCGTCAACATGGGGGGTGGCTATGGCTACACCTTC.

This chain uses TRBV5-1 with TRBJ2-3; D is unresolved. CDR3 length equals 16 residues. Trimming stripped 0 bases from V and 0 bases from J, with 11 bases between. CDR1 SGHRS and CDR2 YFSETQ come from the germline V gene. The CDR3 coding sequence is TGCGCCAGCAGCTTGGATGGTCCCTTAAGCACAGATACGCAGTATTTT. Encoded protein: CASSLDGPLSTDTQYF.

The genes are TRBV30 and TRBJ2-7, with D tentatively TRBD1 (8 bases). The V gene's germline CDR1 is GTSNPN and CDR2 SVGIG (reference sequence). Trimming removed 1 base at V and 5 bases at J, with 18 bases between. This CDR3 spans 15 amino acids. The CDR3 is CAWSENWTGRDEQYF. The CDR3 region has the DNA TGTGCCTGGAGTGAAAACTGGACAGGGAGGGACGAGCAGTACTTC.

The chain combines TRBV4-1 with TRBJ2-7; 7 nucleotides line up with TRBD1. The CDR3 consists of 17 residues. The ends lost 4 bases at V and 2 bases at J; junction bases unmatched: 14. In germline, CDR1 is MGHRA, CDR2 YSYEKL. The CDR3 sequence: CASSPQEGQFYPYEQYF. Written as DNA, the CDR3 is TGCGCCAGCAGCCCTCAAGAGGGACAGTTTTACCCCTACGAGCAGTACTTC.